Reported below is one TCR beta chain. The germline gives CDR1 SGHTA, CDR2 FQGTGA. V shed 5 bases and J shed 8 bases, with 12 bases lying between them. This CDR3 has 12 amino acids. The source of the sample is a study of technical replicates of blood from a few donors. Assay used: immunoSEQ multiplex PCR; TCRdb lists only in-frame clones, some missing. The table has some 66,000 clones, 98% seen once. This receptor was obtained from a human donor in good health. The chain is built from TRBV7-3 and TRBJ1-2; tentative D call: TRBD1 (5 bases). The sequenced material came from T cells isolated from PBMCs. The CDR3 spells CASSANTGGYTF. CDR3 sequence (DNA): TGTGCCAGCAGCGCCAACACAGGAGGCTACACCTTC.